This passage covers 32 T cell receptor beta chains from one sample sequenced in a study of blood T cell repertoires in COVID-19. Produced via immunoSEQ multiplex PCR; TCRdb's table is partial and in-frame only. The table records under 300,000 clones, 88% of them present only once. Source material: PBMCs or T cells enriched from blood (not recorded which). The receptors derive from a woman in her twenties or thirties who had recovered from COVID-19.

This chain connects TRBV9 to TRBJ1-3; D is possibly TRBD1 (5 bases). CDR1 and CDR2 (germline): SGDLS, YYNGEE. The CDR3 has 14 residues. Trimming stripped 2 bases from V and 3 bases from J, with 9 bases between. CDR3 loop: CASSVGGNGNTIYF. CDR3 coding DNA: TGTGCCAGCAGCGTGGGGGGTAATGGAAACACCATATATTTT.

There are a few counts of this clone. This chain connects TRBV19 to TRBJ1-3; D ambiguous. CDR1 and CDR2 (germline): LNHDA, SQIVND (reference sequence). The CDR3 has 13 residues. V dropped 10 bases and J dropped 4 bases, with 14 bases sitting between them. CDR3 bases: TGTGCCACATCTTACCTACAGGGAAACACCATATATTTT. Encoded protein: CATSYLQGNTIYF.

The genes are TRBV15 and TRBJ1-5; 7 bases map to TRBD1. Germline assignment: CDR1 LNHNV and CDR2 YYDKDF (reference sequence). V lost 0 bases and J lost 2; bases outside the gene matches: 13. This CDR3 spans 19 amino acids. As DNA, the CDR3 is TGTGCCACCAGCAGAGAGTGGTACGACAGGGAATTGGGCAATCAGCCCCAGCATTTT. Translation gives CATSREWYDRELGNQPQHF.

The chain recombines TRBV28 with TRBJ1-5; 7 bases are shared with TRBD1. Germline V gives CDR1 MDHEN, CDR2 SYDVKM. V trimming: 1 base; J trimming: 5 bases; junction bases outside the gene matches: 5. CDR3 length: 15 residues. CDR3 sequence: CASSLFRGFDQPQHF. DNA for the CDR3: TGTGCCAGCAGTTTATTCAGGGGGTTTGATCAGCCCCAGCATTTT.

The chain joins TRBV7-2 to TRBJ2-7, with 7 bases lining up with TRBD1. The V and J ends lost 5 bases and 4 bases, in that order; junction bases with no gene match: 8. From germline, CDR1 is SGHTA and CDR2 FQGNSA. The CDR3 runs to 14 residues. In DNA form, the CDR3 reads TGTGCCAGCAGCACGCTGGGACAGCTTTACGAGCAGTACTTC. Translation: CASSTLGQLYEQYF.

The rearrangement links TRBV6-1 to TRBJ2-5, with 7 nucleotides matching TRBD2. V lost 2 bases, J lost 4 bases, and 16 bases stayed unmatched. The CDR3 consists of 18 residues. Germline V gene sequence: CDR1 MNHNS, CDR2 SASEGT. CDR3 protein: CASSERRTRGGVGETQYF. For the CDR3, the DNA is TGTGCCAGCAGTGAACGCCGTACGAGGGGAGGGGTAGGAGAGACCCAGTACTTC.

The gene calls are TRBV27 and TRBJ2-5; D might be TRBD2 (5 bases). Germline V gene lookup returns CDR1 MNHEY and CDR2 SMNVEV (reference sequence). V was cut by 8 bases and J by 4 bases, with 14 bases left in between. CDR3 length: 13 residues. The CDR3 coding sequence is TGTGCCAGCGGAACTAGAAAGCGAGAGACCCAGTACTTC. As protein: CASGTRKRETQYF.

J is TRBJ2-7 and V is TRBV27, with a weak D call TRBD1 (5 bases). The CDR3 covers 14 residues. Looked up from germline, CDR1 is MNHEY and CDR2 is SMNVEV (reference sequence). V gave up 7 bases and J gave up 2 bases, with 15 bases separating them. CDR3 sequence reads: CASTPAQGAYEQYF. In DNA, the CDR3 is TGTGCCAGCACCCCGGCCCAAGGGGCCTACGAGCAGTACTTC.

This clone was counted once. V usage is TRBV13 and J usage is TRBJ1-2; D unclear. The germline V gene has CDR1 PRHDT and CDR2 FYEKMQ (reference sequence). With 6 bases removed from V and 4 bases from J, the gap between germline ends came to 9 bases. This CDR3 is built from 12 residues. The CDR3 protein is CASSTGIYGYTF. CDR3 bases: TGTGCCAGCAGTACCGGGATCTATGGCTACACCTTC.

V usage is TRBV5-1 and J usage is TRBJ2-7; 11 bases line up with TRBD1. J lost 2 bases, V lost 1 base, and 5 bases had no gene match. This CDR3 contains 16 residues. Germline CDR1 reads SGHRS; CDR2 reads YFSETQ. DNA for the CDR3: TGCGCCAGCAGCTTGTGGACAGGGGGCCCTACCTACGAGCAGTACTTC. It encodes CASSLWTGGPTYEQYF. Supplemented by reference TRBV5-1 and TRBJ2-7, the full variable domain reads KAGVTQTPRYLIKTRGQQVTLSCSPISGHRSVSWYQQTPGQGLQFLFEYFSETQRNKGNFPGRFSGRQFSNSRSEMNVSTLELGDSALYLCASSLWTGGPTYEQYFGPGTRLTVT.

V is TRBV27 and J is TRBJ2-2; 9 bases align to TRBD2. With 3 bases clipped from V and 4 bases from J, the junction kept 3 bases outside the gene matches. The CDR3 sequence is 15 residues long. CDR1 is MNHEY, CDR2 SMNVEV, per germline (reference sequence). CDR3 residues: CASSFSGSSTGELFF. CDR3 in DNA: TGTGCCAGCAGTTTTAGCGGGAGCTCCACCGGGGAGCTGTTTTTT.

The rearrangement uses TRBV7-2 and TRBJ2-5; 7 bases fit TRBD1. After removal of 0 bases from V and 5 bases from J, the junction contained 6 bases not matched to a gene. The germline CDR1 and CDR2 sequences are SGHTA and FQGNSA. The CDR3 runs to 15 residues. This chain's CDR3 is CASSLAGGHWETQYF. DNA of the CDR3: TGTGCCAGCAGCTTAGCAGGGGGCCACTGGGAGACCCAGTACTTC.

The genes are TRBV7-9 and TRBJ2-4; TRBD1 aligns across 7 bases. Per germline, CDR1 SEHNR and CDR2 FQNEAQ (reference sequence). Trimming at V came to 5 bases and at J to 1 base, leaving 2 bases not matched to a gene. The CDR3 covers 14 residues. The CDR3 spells CASSLTGAKNIQYF. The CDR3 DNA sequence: TGTGCCAGCAGCCTGACAGGGGCCAAAAACATTCAGTACTTC.

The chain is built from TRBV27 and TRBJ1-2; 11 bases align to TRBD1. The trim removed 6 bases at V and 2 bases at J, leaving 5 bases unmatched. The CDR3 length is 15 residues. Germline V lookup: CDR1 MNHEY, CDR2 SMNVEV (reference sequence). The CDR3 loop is CASSQGDRGNYGYTF. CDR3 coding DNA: TGTGCCAGCAGCCAAGGGGACAGGGGGAACTATGGCTACACCTTC.

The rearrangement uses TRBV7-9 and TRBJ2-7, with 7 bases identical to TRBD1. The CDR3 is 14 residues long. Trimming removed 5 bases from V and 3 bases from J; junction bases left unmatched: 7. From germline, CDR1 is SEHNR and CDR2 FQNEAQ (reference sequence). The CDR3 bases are TGTGCCAGCAGCCCAGGGGGTAGGGACTACGAGCAGTACTTC. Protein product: CASSPGGRDYEQYF.

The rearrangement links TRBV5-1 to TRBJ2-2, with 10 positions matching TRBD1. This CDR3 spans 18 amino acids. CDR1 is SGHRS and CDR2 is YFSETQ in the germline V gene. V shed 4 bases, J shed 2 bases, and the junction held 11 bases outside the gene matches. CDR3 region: CASSGTWTGGINTGELFF. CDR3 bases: TGCGCCAGCAGCGGCACGTGGACAGGGGGTATTAACACCGGGGAGCTGTTTTTT.

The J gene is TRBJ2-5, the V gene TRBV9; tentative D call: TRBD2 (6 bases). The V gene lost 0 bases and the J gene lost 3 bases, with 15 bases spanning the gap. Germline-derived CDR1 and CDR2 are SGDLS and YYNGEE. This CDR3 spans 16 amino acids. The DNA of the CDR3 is TGTGCCAGCAGCGTAGGCCAATGGGCGGGGAAAGAGACCCAGTACTTC. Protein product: CASSVGQWAGKETQYF.

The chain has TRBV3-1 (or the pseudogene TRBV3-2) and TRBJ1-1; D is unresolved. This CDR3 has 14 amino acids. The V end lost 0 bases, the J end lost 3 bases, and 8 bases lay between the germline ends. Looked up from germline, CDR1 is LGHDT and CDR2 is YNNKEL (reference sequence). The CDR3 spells CASSQEPGYTEAFF. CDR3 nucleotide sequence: TGTGCCAGCAGCCAAGAGCCGGGGTACACTGAAGCTTTCTTT.

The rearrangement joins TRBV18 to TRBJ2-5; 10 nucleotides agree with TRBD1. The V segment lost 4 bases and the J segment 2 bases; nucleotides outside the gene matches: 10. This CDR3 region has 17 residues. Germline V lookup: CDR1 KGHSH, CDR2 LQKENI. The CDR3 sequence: CASSQIPGTGAQETQYF. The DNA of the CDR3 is TGTGCCAGCTCACAGATTCCCGGGACAGGGGCACAAGAGACCCAGTACTTC.

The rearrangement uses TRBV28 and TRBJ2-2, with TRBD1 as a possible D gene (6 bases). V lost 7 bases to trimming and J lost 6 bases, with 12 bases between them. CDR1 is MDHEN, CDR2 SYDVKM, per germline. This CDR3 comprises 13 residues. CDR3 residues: CASTPNRAGELFF. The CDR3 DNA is TGTGCCAGCACCCCTAACAGGGCCGGGGAGCTGTTTTTT.

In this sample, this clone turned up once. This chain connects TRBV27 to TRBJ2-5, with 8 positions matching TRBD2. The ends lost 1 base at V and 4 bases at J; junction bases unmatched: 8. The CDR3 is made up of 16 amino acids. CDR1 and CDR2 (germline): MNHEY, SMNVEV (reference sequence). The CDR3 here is CASSLWGAGGTETQYF. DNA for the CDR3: TGTGCCAGCAGTTTATGGGGTGCGGGGGGAACAGAGACCCAGTACTTC.

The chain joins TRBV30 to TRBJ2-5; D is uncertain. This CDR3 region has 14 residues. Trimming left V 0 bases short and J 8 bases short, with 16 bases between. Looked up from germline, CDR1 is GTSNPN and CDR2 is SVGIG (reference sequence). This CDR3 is CAWSVLATLETQYF. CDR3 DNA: TGTGCCTGGAGTGTACTGGCTACTCTAGAAACCCAGTACTTC.

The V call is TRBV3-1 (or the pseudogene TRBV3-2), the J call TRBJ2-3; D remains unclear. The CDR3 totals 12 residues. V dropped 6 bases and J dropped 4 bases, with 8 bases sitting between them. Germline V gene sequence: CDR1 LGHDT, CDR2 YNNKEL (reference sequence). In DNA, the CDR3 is TGTGCCAGCAGTTTCGTATCAGATACGCAGTATTTT. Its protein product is CASSFVSDTQYF.

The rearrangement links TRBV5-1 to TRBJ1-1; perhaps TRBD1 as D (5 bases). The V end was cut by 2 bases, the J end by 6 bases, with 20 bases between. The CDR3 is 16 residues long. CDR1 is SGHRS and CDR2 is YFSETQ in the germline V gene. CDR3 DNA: TGCGCCAGCAGCTTCGTGCCCTTCAGGGTTCGGGCTGAAGCTTTCTTT. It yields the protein CASSFVPFRVRAEAFF.

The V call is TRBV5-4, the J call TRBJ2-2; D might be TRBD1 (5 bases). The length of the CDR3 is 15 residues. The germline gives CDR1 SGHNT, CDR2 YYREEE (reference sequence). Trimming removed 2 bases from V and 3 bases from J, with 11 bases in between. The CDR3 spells CASSLVRGYTGELFF. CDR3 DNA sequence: TGTGCCAGCAGCTTAGTAAGGGGATACACCGGGGAGCTGTTTTTT.

CDR3 in amino acids: CASSEPRTGGEKLFF. The CDR3 DNA is TGTGCCAGCAGCGAACCAAGGACAGGGGGAGAAAAACTGTTTTTT. The chain links TRBV28 to TRBJ1-4, with 10 bases that match TRBD1. V dropped 6 bases and J dropped 8; count of bases not matched to a gene: 9. The length of the CDR3 is 15 residues. CDR1 is MDHEN and CDR2 is SYDVKM in the germline V gene.

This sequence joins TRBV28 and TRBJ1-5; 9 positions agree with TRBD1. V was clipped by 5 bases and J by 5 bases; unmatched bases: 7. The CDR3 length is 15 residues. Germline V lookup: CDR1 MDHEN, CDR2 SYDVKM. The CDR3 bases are TGTGCCAGCAGTCGGGACAGGGAGGGATATCAGCCCCAGCATTTT. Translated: CASSRDREGYQPQHF.

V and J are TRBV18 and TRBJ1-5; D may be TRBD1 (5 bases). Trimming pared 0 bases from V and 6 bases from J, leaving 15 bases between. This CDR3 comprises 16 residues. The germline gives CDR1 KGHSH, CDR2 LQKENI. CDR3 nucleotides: TGTGCCAGCTCACCACCAGAAGGGGTGGGGGGTCAGCCCCAGCATTTT. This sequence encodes CASSPPEGVGGQPQHF.

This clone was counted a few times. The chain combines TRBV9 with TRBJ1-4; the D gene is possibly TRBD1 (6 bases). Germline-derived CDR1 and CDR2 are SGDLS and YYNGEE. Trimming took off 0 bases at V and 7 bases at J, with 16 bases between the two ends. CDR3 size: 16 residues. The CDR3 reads CASSVANSGRGEKLFF. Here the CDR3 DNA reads TGTGCCAGCAGCGTAGCTAACTCGGGCAGGGGTGAAAAACTGTTTTTT.

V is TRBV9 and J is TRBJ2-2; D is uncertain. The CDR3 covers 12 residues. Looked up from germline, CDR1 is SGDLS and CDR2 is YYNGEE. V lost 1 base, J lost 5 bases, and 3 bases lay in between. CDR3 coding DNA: TGTGCCAGCAGCGTACGGACCGGGGAGCTGTTTTTT. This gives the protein CASSVRTGELFF. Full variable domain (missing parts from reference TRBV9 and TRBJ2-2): DSGVTQTPKHLITATGQRVTLRCSPRSGDLSVYWYQQSLDQGLQFLIQYYNGEERAKGNILERFSAQQFPDLHSELNLSSLELGDSALYFCASSVRTGELFFGEGSRLTVL.

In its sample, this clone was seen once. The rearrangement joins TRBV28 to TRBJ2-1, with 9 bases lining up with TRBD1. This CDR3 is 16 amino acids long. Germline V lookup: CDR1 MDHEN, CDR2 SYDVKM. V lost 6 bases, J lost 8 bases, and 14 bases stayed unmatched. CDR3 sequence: CASSLTTGGVGDEQFF. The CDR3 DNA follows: TGTGCCAGCAGCCTCACAACAGGGGGCGTGGGGGATGAGCAGTTCTTC.

CDR3 DNA: TGTGCCAGCAGCCTAGGGGGCCAACCGAGCTCCTATAATTCACCCCTCCACTTT. Translation gives CASSLGGQPSSYNSPLHF. The rearrangement joins TRBV11-3 to TRBJ1-6, with 7 bases lining up with TRBD1. The V segment lost 5 bases and the J segment 0 bases; nucleotides outside the gene matches: 10. From germline, CDR1 is SGHNT and CDR2 YENEEA. The CDR3 spans 18 residues. The whole variable domain, filled in from reference TRBV11-3 and TRBJ1-6, reads EAGVVQSPRYKIIEKKQPVAFWCNPISGHNTLYWYLQNLGQGPELLIRYENEEAVDDSQLPKDRFSAERLKGVDSTLKIQPAELGDSAVYLCASSLGGQPSSYNSPLHFGNGTRLTVT.